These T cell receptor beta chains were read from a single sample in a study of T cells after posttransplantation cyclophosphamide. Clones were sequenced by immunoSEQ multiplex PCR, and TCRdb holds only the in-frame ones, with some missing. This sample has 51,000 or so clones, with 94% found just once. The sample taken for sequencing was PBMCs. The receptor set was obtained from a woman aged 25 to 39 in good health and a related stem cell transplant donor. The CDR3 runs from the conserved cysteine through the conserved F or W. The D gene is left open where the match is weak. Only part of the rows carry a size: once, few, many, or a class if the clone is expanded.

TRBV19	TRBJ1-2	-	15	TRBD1	CASSTRQGENYGYTF	TGTGCCAGTAGTACCCGACAGGGGGAGAACTATGGCTACACCTTC
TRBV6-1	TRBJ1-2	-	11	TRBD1	CASGTVNGYTF	TGTGCCAGCGGGACAGTTAATGGCTACACCTTC
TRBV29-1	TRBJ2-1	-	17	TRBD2	CSVVGLGGKSSYNEQFF	TGCAGCGTTGTCGGTCTGGGGGGGAAAAGCTCCTACAATGAGCAGTTCTTC
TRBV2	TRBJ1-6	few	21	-	CASSELRGQLSLSSYNSPLHF	TGTGCCAGCAGTGAGCTTCGGGGACAATTAAGTCTGAGCTCCTATAATTCACCCCTCCACTTT
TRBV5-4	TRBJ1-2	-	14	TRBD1	CASSSAQGDYGYTF	TGTGCCAGCAGCTCTGCTCAGGGGGACTATGGCTACACCTTC
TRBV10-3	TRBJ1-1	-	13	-	CAISEWSGTEAFF	TGTGCCATCAGTGAATGGTCCGGCACTGAAGCTTTCTTT
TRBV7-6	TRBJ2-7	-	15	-	CASSLRGGSVYEQYF	TGTGCCAGCAGCCTGAGAGGGGGTTCGGTTTACGAGCAGTACTTC
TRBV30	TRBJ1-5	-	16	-	CAWSEWEGESNQPQHF	TGTGCCTGGAGTGAGTGGGAGGGAGAGAGCAATCAGCCCCAGCATTTT
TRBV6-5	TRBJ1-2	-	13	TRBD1	CASRTGEDYGYTF	TGTGCCAGCAGGACAGGGGAGGACTATGGCTACACCTTC
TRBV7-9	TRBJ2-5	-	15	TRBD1	CASSVGQGSRETQYF	TGTGCCAGCAGCGTAGGACAGGGGTCGAGGGAGACCCAGTACTTC
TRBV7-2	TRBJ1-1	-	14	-	CASSSGALSTEAFF	TGTGCCAGCAGCTCAGGGGCATTGAGCACTGAAGCTTTCTTT
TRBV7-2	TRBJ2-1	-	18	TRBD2	CASSLAGLAGGLDNEQFF	TGTGCCAGCAGCTTAGCGGGGCTAGCGGGGGGGCTTGACAATGAGCAGTTCTTC
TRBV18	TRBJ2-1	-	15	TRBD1	CASSPNRGRVNEQFF	TGTGCCAGCTCACCAAATAGGGGGCGGGTCAATGAGCAGTTCTTC
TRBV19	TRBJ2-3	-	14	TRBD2	CASSQLAGTDTQYF	TGTGCCAGTAGTCAACTAGCGGGTACAGATACGCAGTATTTT
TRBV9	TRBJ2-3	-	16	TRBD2	CASSAKLAGRTDTQYF	TGTGCCAGCAGCGCTAAACTAGCGGGGCGCACAGATACGCAGTATTTT
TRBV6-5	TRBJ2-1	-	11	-	CASSYSRRQFF	TGTGCCAGCAGTTACTCCCGGAGGCAGTTCTTC
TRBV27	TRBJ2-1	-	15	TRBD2	CASRWGGGVFNEQFF	TGTGCCAGCAGATGGGGCGGGGGGGTATTCAATGAGCAGTTCTTC
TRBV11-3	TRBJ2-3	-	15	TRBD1	CALGSPGQGTDTQYF	TGTGCCCTGGGGTCTCCGGGACAGGGCACAGATACGCAGTATTTT
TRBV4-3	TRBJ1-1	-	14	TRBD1	CASSQETTGVGAFF	TGCGCCAGCAGCCAAGAGACGACAGGGGTTGGAGCTTTCTTT
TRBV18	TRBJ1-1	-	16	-	CASSLDRGLEVTEAFF	TGTGCCAGCTCACTTGATAGGGGTTTAGAGGTCACTGAAGCTTTCTTT
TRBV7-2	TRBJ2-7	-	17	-	CASSHKFGQPKQYEQYF	TGTGCCAGCAGCCACAAGTTCGGACAGCCAAAACAGTACGAGCAGTACTTC
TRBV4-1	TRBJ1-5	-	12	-	CASSPGDQPQHF	TGCGCCAGCAGCCCAGGGGATCAGCCCCAGCATTTT